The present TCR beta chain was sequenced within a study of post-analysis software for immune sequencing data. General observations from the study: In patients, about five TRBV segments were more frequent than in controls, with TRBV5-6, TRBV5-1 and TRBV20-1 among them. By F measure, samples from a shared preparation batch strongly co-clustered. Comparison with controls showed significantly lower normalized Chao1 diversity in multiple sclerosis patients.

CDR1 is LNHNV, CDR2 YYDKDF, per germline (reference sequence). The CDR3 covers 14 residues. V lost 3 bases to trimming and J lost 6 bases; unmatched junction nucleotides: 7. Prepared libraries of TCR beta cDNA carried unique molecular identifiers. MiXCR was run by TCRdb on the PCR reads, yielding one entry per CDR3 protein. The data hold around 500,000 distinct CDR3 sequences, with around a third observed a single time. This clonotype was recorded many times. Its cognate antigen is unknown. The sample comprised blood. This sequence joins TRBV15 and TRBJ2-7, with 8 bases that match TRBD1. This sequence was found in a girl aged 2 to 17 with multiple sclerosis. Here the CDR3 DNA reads TGTGCCACCAGCAGGGGGGACAGGTCTCGCGAGCAGTACTTC. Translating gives CATSRGDRSREQYF.